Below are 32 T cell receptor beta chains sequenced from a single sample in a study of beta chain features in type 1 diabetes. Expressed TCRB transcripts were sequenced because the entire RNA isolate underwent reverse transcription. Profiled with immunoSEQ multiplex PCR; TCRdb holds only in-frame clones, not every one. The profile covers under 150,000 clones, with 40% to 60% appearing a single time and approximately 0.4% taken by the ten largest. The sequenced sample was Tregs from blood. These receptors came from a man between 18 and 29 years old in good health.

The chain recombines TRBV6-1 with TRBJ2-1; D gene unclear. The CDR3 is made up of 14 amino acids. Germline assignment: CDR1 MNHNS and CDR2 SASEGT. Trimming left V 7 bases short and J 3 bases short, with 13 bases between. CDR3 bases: TGTGCCAGCACCGGCGGTTCGGGCTACAATGAGCAGTTCTTC. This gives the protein CASTGGSGYNEQFF.

The CDR3: CASSSQINTEAFF. In nucleotides, the CDR3 is TGTGCCAGCAGCTCACAGATTAACACTGAAGCTTTCTTT. This chain joins TRBV7-9 and TRBJ1-1; D call uncertain. CDR1 SEHNR and CDR2 FQNEAQ come from the germline V gene (reference sequence). V was shortened by 4 bases and J by 2 bases, with 8 bases between the two germline ends. The CDR3 covers 13 residues.

The CDR3 coding sequence is TGTGCCAGCAGCTACGACAGGGGGATCGGCTATGGCTACACCTTC. This translates into CASSYDRGIGYGYTF. This chain uses TRBV7-8 with TRBJ1-2; 9 bases agree with TRBD1. The CDR3 length is 15 residues. V dropped 4 bases and J dropped 4; count of bases not matched to a gene: 7. CDR1 and CDR2 (germline): SGHVS, FQNEAQ.

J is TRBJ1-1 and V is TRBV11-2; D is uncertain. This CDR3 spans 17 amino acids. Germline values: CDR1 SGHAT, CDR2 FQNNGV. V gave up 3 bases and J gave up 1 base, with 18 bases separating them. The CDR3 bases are TGTGCCAGCAGCTTGGGTATAGTGGGAGCACCGAACACTGAAGCTTTCTTT. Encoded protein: CASSLGIVGAPNTEAFF.

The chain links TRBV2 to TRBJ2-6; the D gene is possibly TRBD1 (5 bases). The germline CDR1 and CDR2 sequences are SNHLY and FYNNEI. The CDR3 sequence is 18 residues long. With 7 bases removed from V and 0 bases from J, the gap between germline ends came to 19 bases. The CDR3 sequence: CASTTRTRAYSGANVLTF. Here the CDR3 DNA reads TGTGCCAGCACCACACGGACACGAGCTTACTCTGGGGCCAACGTCCTGACTTTC.

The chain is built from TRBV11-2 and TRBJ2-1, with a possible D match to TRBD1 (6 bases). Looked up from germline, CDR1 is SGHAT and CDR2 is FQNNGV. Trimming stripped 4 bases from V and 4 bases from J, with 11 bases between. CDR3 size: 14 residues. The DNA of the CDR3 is TGTGCCAGCAGCTCTTTGACAGGATACAATGAGCAGTTCTTC. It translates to CASSSLTGYNEQFF.

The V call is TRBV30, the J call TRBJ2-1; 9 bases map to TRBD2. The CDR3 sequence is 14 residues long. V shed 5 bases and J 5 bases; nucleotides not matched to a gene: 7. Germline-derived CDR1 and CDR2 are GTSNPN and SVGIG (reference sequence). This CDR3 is CAWQRLAVDNEQFF. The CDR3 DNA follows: TGTGCCTGGCAAAGACTAGCGGTAGACAATGAGCAGTTCTTC.

The CDR3 DNA follows: TGTGCCAGCAGCTTTACGGGGACAGGGTCACACTTCTCCTACGAGCAGTACTTC. It specifies CASSFTGTGSHFSYEQYF. The genes are TRBV11-2 and TRBJ2-7; TRBD1 agrees at 9 bases. Per the germline V gene, CDR1 is SGHAT and CDR2 is FQNNGV. The CDR3 loop spans 18 amino acids. V was clipped by 3 bases and J by 0 bases; unmatched bases: 12.

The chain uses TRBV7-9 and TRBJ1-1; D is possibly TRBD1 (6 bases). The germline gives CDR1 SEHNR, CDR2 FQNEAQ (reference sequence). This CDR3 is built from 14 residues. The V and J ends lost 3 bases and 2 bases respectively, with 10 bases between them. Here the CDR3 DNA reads TGTGCCAGCAGCTTCAGGGACACTAACACTGAAGCTTTCTTT. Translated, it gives CASSFRDTNTEAFF.

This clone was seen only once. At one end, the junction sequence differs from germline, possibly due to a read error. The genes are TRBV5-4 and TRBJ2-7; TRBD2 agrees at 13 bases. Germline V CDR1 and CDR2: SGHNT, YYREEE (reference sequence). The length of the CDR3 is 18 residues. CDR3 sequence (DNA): TGTGCCAGCAGCTTGGGTCTTACAACTAGCGGGGGGGCCTACGAGCAATACTTC. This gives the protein CASSLGLTTSGGAYEQYF.

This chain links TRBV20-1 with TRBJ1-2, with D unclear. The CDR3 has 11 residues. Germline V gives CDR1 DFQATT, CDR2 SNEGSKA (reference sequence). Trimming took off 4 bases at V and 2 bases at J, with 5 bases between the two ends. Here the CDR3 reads CSATLNYGYTF. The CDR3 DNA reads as TGCAGTGCTACCCTAAACTATGGCTACACCTTC.

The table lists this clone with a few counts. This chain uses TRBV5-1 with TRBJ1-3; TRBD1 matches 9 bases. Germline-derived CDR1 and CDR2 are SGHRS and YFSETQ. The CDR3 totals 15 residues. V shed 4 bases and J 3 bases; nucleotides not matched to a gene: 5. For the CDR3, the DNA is TGCGCCAGCAGCCGAGACAGGGGGATTGGAAACACCATATATTTT. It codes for CASSRDRGIGNTIYF.

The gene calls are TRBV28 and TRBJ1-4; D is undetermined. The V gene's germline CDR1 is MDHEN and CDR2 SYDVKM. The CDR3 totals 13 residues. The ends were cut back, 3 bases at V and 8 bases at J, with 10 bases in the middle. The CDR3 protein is CASSLAGQEKLFF. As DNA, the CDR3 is TGTGCCAGCAGTTTGGCAGGTCAGGAAAAACTGTTTTTT. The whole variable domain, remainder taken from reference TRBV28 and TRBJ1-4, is DVKVTQSSRYLVKRTGEKVFLECVQDMDHENMFWYRQDPGLGLRLIYFSYDVKMKEKGDIPEGYSVSREKKERFSLILESASTNQTSMYLCASSLAGQEKLFFGSGTQLSVL.

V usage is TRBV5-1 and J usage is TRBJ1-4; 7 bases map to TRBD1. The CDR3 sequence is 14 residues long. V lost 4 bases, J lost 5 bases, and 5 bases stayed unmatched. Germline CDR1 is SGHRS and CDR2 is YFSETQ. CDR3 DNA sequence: TGCGCCAGCAGCCCGACAGGGTTGAATGAAAAACTGTTTTTT. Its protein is CASSPTGLNEKLFF.

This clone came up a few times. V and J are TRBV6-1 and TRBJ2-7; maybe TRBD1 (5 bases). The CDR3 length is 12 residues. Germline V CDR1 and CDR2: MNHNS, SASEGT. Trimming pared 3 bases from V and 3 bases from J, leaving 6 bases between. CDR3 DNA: TGTGCCAGCAGTGATCAGGGCTACGAGCAGTACTTC. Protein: CASSDQGYEQYF.

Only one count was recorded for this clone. CDR3 coding DNA: TGTGCCAGTCACAAGGGGCAGAACTATGGCTACACCTTC. It is translated as CASHKGQNYGYTF. The chain is built from TRBV19 and TRBJ1-2, with a tentative D call TRBD1 (5 bases). Germline V gives CDR1 LNHDA, CDR2 SQIVND (reference sequence). The CDR3 runs to 13 residues. The V end was cut by 8 bases, the J end by 2 bases, with 12 bases between.

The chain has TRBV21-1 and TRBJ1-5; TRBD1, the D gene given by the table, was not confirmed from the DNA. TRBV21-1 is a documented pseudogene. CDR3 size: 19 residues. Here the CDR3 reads CASTPKVFIWTGGNQPQHF. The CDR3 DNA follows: TGTGCCAGCACGCCTAAGGTCTTTATTTGGACAGGGGGAAATCAGCCCCAGCATTTT.

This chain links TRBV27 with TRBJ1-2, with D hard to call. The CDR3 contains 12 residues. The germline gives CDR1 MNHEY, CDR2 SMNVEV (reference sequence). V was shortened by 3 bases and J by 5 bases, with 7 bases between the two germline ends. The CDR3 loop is CASSFSGYGYTF. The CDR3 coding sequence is TGTGCCAGCAGTTTCTCCGGGTATGGCTACACCTTC.

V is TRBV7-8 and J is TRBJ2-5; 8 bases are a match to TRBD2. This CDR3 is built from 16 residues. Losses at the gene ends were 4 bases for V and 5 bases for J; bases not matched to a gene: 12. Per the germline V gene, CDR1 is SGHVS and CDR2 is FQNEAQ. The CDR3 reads CASSSTGTRISETQYF. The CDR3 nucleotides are TGTGCCAGCAGCTCTACCGGGACTAGGATTTCGGAGACCCAGTACTTC.

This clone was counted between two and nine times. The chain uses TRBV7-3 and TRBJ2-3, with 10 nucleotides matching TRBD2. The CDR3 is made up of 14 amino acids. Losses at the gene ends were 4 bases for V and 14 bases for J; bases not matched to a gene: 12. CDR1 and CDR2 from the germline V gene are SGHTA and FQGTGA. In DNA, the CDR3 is TGTGCCAGCAGCTCAACCCTACTAGCGGGGAACGTGTATTTT. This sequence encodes CASSSTLLAGNVYF.

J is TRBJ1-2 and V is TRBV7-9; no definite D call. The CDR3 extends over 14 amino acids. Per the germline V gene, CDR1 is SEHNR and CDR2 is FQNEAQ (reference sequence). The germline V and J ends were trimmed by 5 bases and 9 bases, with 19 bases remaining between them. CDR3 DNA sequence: TGTGCCAGCAGCCCCGGGAGCCAGAGATCGAGCTACACCTTC. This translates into CASSPGSQRSSYTF.

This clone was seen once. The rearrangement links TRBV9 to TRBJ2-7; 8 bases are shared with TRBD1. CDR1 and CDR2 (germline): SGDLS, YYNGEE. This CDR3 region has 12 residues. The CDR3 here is CAETGANYEQYF. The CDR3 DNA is TGTGCGGAGACAGGGGCTAACTACGAGCAGTACTTC.

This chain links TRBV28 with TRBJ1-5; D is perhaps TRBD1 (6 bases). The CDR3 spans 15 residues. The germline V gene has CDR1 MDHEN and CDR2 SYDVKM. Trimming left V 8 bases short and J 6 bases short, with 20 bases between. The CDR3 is CASALGGAQGQPQHF. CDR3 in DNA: TGTGCCAGCGCGCTAGGGGGGGCGCAGGGTCAGCCCCAGCATTTT.

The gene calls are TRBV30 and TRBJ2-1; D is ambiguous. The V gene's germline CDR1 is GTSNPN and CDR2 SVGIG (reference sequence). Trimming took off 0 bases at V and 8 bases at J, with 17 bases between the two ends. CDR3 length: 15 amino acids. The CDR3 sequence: CAWSVEVGSRDEQFF. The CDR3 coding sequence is TGTGCCTGGAGTGTAGAGGTCGGAAGTCGGGATGAGCAGTTCTTC.

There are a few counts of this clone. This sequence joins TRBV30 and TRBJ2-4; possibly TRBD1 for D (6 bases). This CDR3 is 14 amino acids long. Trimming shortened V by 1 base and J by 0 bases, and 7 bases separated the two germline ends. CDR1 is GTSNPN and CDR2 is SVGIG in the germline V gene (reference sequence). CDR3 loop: CAWSDRVAKNIQYF. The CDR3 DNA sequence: TGTGCCTGGAGTGACAGGGTAGCCAAAAACATTCAGTACTTC.

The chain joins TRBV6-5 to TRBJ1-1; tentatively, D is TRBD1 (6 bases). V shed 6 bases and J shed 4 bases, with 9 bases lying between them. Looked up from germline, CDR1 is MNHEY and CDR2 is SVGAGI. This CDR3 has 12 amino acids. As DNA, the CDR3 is TGTGCCAGCAGGAGGGGGGGCACTGAAGCTTTCTTT. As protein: CASRRGGTEAFF.

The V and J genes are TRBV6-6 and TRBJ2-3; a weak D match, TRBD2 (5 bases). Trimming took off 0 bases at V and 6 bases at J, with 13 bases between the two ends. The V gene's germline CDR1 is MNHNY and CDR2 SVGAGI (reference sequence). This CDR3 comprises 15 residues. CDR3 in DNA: TGTGCCAGCAGTTACTCCACCAACACGGGGGATACGCAGTATTTT. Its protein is CASSYSTNTGDTQYF.

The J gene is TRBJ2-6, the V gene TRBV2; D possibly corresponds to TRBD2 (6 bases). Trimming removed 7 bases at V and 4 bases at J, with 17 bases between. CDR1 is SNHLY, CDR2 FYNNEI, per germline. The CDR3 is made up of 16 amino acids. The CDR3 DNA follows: TGTGCCAGCACCGAAGGTGGGACTGGCGGGGCCAACGTCCTGACTTTC. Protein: CASTEGGTGGANVLTF.

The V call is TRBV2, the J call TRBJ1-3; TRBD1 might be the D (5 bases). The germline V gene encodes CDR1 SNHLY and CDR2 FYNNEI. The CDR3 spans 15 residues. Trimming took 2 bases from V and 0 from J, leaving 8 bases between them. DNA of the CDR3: TGTGCCAGCAGTGAATCAGGGTACTCTGGAAACACCATATATTTT. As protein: CASSESGYSGNTIYF.

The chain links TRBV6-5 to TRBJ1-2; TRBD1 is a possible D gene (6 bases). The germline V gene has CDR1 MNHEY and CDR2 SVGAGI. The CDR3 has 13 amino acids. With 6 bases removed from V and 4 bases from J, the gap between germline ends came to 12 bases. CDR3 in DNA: TGTGCCAGCAGCCTACAGGGTAGCTATGGCTACACCTTC. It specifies CASSLQGSYGYTF.

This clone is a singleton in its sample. DNA for the CDR3: TGCGCCAGCAGCCAAGAACGGGGGGCTAGTGGTCAGCCCCAGCATTTT. Translated, it gives CASSQERGASGQPQHF. The chain combines TRBV4-1 with TRBJ1-5; possible D gene TRBD1, 6 bases. CDR3 length: 16 residues. Deletions cut 0 bases from V and 6 bases from J, with 15 bases between. The germline V gene encodes CDR1 MGHRA and CDR2 YSYEKL.

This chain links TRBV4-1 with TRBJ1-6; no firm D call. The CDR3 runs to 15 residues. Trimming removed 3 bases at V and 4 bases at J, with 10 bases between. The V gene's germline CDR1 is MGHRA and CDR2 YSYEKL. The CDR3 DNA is TGCGCCAGCAGCCACGGAGGGCGGTATAATTCACCCCTCCACTTT. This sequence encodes CASSHGGRYNSPLHF.